These 20 T cell receptor beta chains were all obtained from the same sample, sequenced in a study of vaccination and CD4 T cells after COVID-19. The treatment: approximately 9-day PBMC culture with coronavirus spike peptide pools or control peptides (ViraFEST assay). Oncomine TCR Beta short-read sequencing was applied to DNA from cultured CD4+ T cells. TCRdb re-derived calls from the PCR reads in MiXCR, one entry per CDR3 protein. Seen here are 17,000 or so distinct CDR3 sequences, roughly 31% observed once, and the top ten hold around 16%. Which antigens these TCRs recognize remains unknown. The source material was cultured CD4+ T cells from blood. The receptors were sampled from a human donor with COVID-19.

This clonotype was picked up a small number of times. This chain links TRBV6-1 with TRBJ2-1; 11 bases match TRBD2. From germline, CDR1 is MNHNS and CDR2 SASEGT. This CDR3 is built from 16 residues. V trimming: 1 base; J trimming: 8 bases; junction bases outside the gene matches: 7. CDR3 sequence: CASSEESLAGGHEQFF. The CDR3 nucleotides are TGTGCCAGCAGTGAAGAGTCCCTAGCGGGGGGACATGAGCAGTTCTTC.

The V gene is TRBV10-3, the J gene TRBJ1-3, with 8 bases that match TRBD1. V was clipped by 4 bases and J by 1 base; unmatched bases: 6. Germline-derived CDR1 and CDR2 are ENHRY and SYGVKD. The CDR3 is 16 amino acids. CDR3 in amino acids: CAISGDRTPSGNTIYF. DNA for the CDR3: TGTGCCATCAGTGGGGACAGGACGCCTTCTGGAAACACCATATATTTT.

The chain recombines TRBV19 with TRBJ2-1; 9 bases fit TRBD2. The junction had 5 bases not matched to a gene; V was cut back by 5 bases and J by 6 bases. The length of the CDR3 is 14 residues. The germline gives CDR1 LNHDA, CDR2 SQIVND (reference sequence). The CDR3 loop is CASSLRGGFNEQFF. In DNA form, the CDR3 reads TGTGCCAGTAGTTTGCGGGGGGGTTTCAATGAGCAGTTCTTC.

Details on this clonotype: Relative to the germline gene, one junction end is altered; a read error may explain this. The CDR3 nucleotides are TGTGCCCGCAGTTACTCGAGGAAACTCGCCTACGAGCAGTACTTC. Residues: CARSYSRKLAYEQYF. This chain joins TRBV6-5 and TRBJ2-7; D remains ambiguous. The CDR3 is 15 residues long. CDR1 MNHEY and CDR2 SVGAGI come from the germline V gene.

The chain combines TRBV20-1 with TRBJ1-1; D remains unclear. The germline gives CDR1 DFQATT, CDR2 SNEGSKA (reference sequence). This CDR3 is built from 14 residues. The V gene lost 0 bases and the J gene lost 0 bases, with 8 bases spanning the gap. The CDR3 bases are TGCAGTGCTAGAGATAGTCAGGTGAACACTGAAGCTTTCTTT. It is translated as CSARDSQVNTEAFF.

Only a few counts were recorded for this clonotype. CDR3 bases: TGTGCCAGCAGTTTAATGGCAAAGACCCAGTACTTC. The encoded protein is CASSLMAKTQYF. This sequence joins TRBV12-3 or TRBV12-4 and TRBJ2-5; no definite D call. Trimming stripped 2 bases from V and 6 bases from J, with 7 bases between. CDR3 size: 12 residues.

The chain couples TRBV28 to TRBJ1-5; D not resolved. V lost 7 bases and J 0 bases, leaving 16 bases between the germline ends. This CDR3 region has 16 residues. CDR1 is MDHEN and CDR2 is SYDVKM in the germline V gene. The CDR3 is CASNRGTSVSNQPQHF. The CDR3, as DNA: TGTGCCAGCAACCGGGGAACCTCAGTTAGCAATCAGCCCCAGCATTTT.

This chain uses TRBV28 with TRBJ1-2; 8 bases fit TRBD1. CDR3 length: 15 amino acids. Germline trimming cut 4 bases from V and 0 bases from J; bases unmatched to any gene: 4. Germline CDR1 and CDR2: MDHEN and SYDVKM. CDR3 coding DNA: TGTGCCAGCAGTTCTCACAGGGGGACTAACTATGGCTACACCTTC. Amino acids: CASSSHRGTNYGYTF.

The genes are TRBV12-3 or TRBV12-4 and TRBJ1-5, with TRBD1 as a possible D gene (5 bases). V lost 2 bases, J lost 3 bases, and 8 bases lay in between. This CDR3 is 14 amino acids long. CDR3 loop: CASSLRQPNQPQHF. The CDR3 DNA is TGTGCCAGCAGTTTAAGACAGCCCAATCAGCCCCAGCATTTT.

This rearrangement joins TRBV27 to TRBJ2-7; D is ambiguous. Germline V gene lookup returns CDR1 MNHEY and CDR2 SMNVEV (reference sequence). Deletions cut 2 bases from V and 3 bases from J, with 8 bases between. The CDR3 has 13 amino acids. This chain's CDR3 is CASSLIGGYEQYF. The CDR3 bases are TGTGCCAGCAGTTTAATTGGTGGCTACGAGCAGTACTTC.

This clonotype was counted a few times. The genes are TRBV20-1 and TRBJ2-7; D not certain. The ends were cut back, 2 bases at V and 7 bases at J, with 9 bases in the middle. The CDR3 is 11 amino acids. Germline loops: CDR1 DFQATT, CDR2 SNEGSKA (reference sequence). This chain's CDR3 is CSARYGEEQYF. The CDR3 DNA reads as TGCAGTGCTAGATATGGGGAAGAGCAGTACTTC.

The chain carries TRBV7-2 and TRBJ2-3; weak D call: TRBD2 (6 bases). The CDR3 runs to 18 residues. Trimming took 4 bases from V and 2 from J, leaving 22 bases between them. Germline assignment: CDR1 SGHTA and CDR2 FQGNSA. CDR3 amino acids: CASSSPSLAGRFTDTQYF. Here the CDR3 DNA reads TGTGCCAGCAGCTCCCCTAGTTTGGCGGGGAGATTCACAGATACGCAGTATTTT. Full variable domain (missing parts from reference TRBV7-2 and TRBJ2-3): GAGVSQSPSNKVTEKGKDVELRCDPISGHTALYWYRQSLGQGLEFLIYFQGNSAPDKSGLPSDRFSAERTGGSVSTLTIQRTQQEDSAVYLCASSSPSLAGRFTDTQYFGPGTRLTVL.

The chain has TRBV9 and TRBJ1-2; a possible D gene is TRBD1 (6 bases). The germline V gene has CDR1 SGDLS and CDR2 YYNGEE. Trimming cost V 4 bases and J 5 bases, with 12 bases left between them. CDR3 length: 13 residues. The CDR3 region has the DNA TGTGCCAGCAGCCCGACAGGACAGTATGGCTACACCTTC. It encodes CASSPTGQYGYTF.

This clonotype was recorded a few times. This chain's CDR3 is CATSPKAGTPNYGYTF. CDR3 coding DNA: TGTGCCACCAGCCCCAAAGCCGGGACTCCTAACTATGGCTACACCTTC. V and J are TRBV24-1 and TRBJ1-2, with a tentative D call TRBD1 (5 bases). Per germline, CDR1 KGHDR and CDR2 SFDVKD. Trimming cost V 7 bases and J 0 bases, with 17 bases left between them. The length of the CDR3 is 16 residues.

This clonotype was counted only a few times. The J gene is TRBJ1-1, the V gene TRBV6-4; D remains ambiguous. Trimming shortened V by 5 bases and J by 7 bases, and 14 bases separated the two germline ends. Germline V gene sequence: CDR1 MRHNA, CDR2 SNTAGT. CDR3 length equals 13 residues. The CDR3 reads CASSPTLQSEAFF. The DNA of the CDR3 is TGTGCCAGCAGTCCTACCCTACAGAGTGAAGCTTTCTTT.

This clonotype was counted between two and nine times. The chain's CDR3 is CSATDVAGITDTQYF. The CDR3 coding sequence is TGCAGTGCTACAGATGTAGCGGGGATAACAGATACGCAGTATTTT. This sequence joins TRBV20-1 and TRBJ2-3; TRBD2 matches at 8 bases. Germline CDR1 and CDR2: DFQATT and SNEGSKA (reference sequence). Trimming removed 4 bases from V and 3 bases from J; junction bases left unmatched: 9. The CDR3 is made up of 15 amino acids.

The J gene is TRBJ1-5, the V gene TRBV3-1; possibly TRBD1 for D (5 bases). Trimming removed 0 bases from V and 1 base from J, with 7 bases in between. Germline V gene data show CDR1 as LGHDT and CDR2 as YNNKEL (reference sequence). The CDR3 runs 15 residues. The CDR3 region is CASSQEGGSNQPQHF. In DNA form, the CDR3 reads TGTGCCAGCAGCCAAGAGGGGGGGAGCAATCAGCCCCAGCATTTT.

V and J are TRBV30 and TRBJ1-1; 8 bases line up with TRBD1. Germline CDR1 is GTSNPN and CDR2 is SVGIG (reference sequence). J lost 3 bases, V lost 5 bases, and 2 bases had no gene match. The length of the CDR3 is 12 residues. The CDR3 coding sequence is TGTGCCTGGGCGGACAGGGACACTGAAGCTTTCTTT. Translating it yields CAWADRDTEAFF.

The V call is TRBV12-3 or TRBV12-4, the J call TRBJ2-1, with 7 bases lining up with TRBD2. This CDR3 contains 14 residues. Trimming took 6 bases from V and 7 from J; bases not matched to a gene: 9. The CDR3 sequence: CASRGVRGRNEQFF. CDR3 sequence (DNA): TGTGCCAGCAGGGGGGTGCGGGGGAGGAATGAGCAGTTCTTC.

The chain carries TRBV20-1 and TRBJ2-5; 11 bases line up with TRBD2. This CDR3 region has 14 residues. J lost 2 bases, V lost 3 bases, and 2 bases had no gene match. Germline CDR1 reads DFQATT; CDR2 reads SNEGSKA (reference sequence). The CDR3 here is CSARSSGGQETQYF. CDR3 bases: TGCAGTGCTAGGTCTAGCGGGGGGCAAGAGACCCAGTACTTC.